This T cell receptor (beta chain) was captured in a study of shared clonotypes between healthy human individuals. Trimming left V 5 bases short and J 3 bases short, with 20 bases between. The CDR3 covers 17 residues. In germline, CDR1 is MDHEN, CDR2 SYDVKM. The test was conducted at deep level. Sequencing was performed with immunoSEQ multiplex PCR; in TCRdb, only in-frame clones are kept and a portion is missing. The sample holds around 2,000,000 clones, 85% to 95% seen once. Naive CD8 cells lacked CD45RO and underwent positive selection for CCR7, leaving out terminally differentiated effector memory CD45RA+ cells.

The sample taken for sequencing was naive CD8+ T cells sorted from blood. J is TRBJ2-1 and V is TRBV28, with unresolved D. This TCR derives from a young man in good health. The CDR3 DNA reads TGTGCCAGCAGTACCGACCGGGCCTCCATACTCTACAATGAGCAGTTCTTC. Translation: CASSTDRASILYNEQFF.